These T cell receptor beta chains were read from a single sample in a study of cytomegalovirus exposure and HLA in healthy donors. Clones were read by immunoSEQ multiplex PCR, and TCRdb kept only the in-frame ones, dropping some. The sample has roughly 140,000 clones; about 80% are singletons. Sequenced: PBMCs. Every receptor here comes from a woman aged 50 to 65 in good health and CMV-seropositive. Each CDR3 is given with its conserved first and last residue. D genes are given only for firm matches. Rows may omit the clone size; those that give it use once, few, many or a size class.

size: NA; V: TRBV20-1; J: TRBJ1-2; D: TRBD1; CDR3: CSAMTGFGYTF; DNA: TGCAGTGCTATGACAGGGTTTGGCTACACCTTC
size: NA; V: TRBV7-9; J: TRBJ2-7; D: NA; CDR3: CASSPEDYGQYF; DNA: TGTGCCAGCAGCCCGGAGGACTACGGGCAGTACTTC
size: few; V: TRBV7-9; J: TRBJ1-2; D: NA; CDR3: CSSSLTADYGYTF; DNA: TGTTCCAGCAGCTTGACGGCGGACTATGGCTACACCTTC
size: NA; V: TRBV10-3; J: TRBJ2-7; D: NA; CDR3: CAIGTPDEQYF; DNA: TGTGCCATCGGTACTCCCGACGAGCAGTACTTC
size: NA; V: TRBV6-5; J: TRBJ2-1; D: TRBD1; CDR3: CASSGQGIRQFF; DNA: TGTGCCAGCAGTGGACAGGGGATTCGGCAGTTCTTC
size: NA; V: TRBV6-5; J: TRBJ1-1; D: NA; CDR3: CASSYGRVRTTEAFF; DNA: TGTGCCAGCAGTTACGGGCGGGTGCGCACCACTGAAGCTTTCTTT
size: once; V: TRBV7-6; J: TRBJ1-5; D: TRBD1; CDR3: CASSPTGQGSNQPQHF; DNA: TGTGCCAGCAGCCCTACGGGACAGGGGAGCAATCAGCCCCAGCATTTT
size: NA; V: TRBV6-1; J: TRBJ1-3; D: NA; CDR3: CASELSSSGNTIYF; DNA: TGTGCCAGCGAACTGAGTTCTTCTGGAAACACCATATATTTT
size: NA; V: TRBV7-4; J: TRBJ1-4; D: NA; CDR3: CASSLGEAEKLFF; DNA: TGTGCCAGCAGCTTGGGGGAGGCGGAAAAACTGTTTTTT
size: NA; V: TRBV7-9; J: TRBJ1-4; D: TRBD1; CDR3: CASSSLGQGVEKLFF; DNA: TGTGCCAGCAGCTCCCTGGGACAGGGGGTGGAAAAACTGTTTTTT
size: NA; V: TRBV5-1; J: TRBJ2-7; D: TRBD2; CDR3: CASRTSGGYEQYF; DNA: TGCGCCAGCCGGACTAGCGGGGGCTACGAGCAGTACTTC
size: NA; V: TRBV19; J: TRBJ2-6; D: TRBD1; CDR3: CASSIADRGAGANVLTF; DNA: TGTGCCAGTAGTATTGCGGACAGGGGAGCTGGGGCCAACGTCCTGACTTTC
size: NA; V: TRBV5-4; J: TRBJ1-2; D: NA; CDR3: CASSRDRLDGYTF; DNA: TGTGCCAGCAGCCGCGACAGGCTTGATGGCTACACCTTC
size: NA; V: TRBV25-1; J: TRBJ2-7; D: NA; CDR3: CASSGLPQPELYEQYF; DNA: TGTGCCAGCAGTGGGCTTCCCCAGCCGGAGCTCTACGAGCAGTACTTC
size: NA; V: TRBV10-3; J: TRBJ2-3; D: NA; CDR3: CAIRDTGSNAQYF; DNA: TGTGCCATCAGGGACACGGGCTCAAATGCGCAGTATTTT
size: NA; V: TRBV5-4; J: TRBJ2-3; D: TRBD2; CDR3: CASSRGVSAVTDTQYF; DNA: TGTGCCAGCAGCCGGGGGGTCAGCGCCGTCACAGATACGCAGTATTTT
size: NA; V: TRBV2; J: TRBJ1-5; D: TRBD1; CDR3: CASSLQAGTGGKPQHF; DNA: TGTGCCAGCAGTCTCCAGGCCGGGACAGGGGGTAAGCCCCAGCATTTT
size: NA; V: TRBV5-6; J: TRBJ2-7; D: TRBD2; CDR3: CASSLRTSGGREEQYF; DNA: TGTGCCAGCAGCCTCCGGACTAGCGGGGGGCGGGAGGAGCAGTACTTC
size: NA; V: TRBV6-5; J: TRBJ2-7; D: NA; CDR3: CASSYSIGQNEQYF; DNA: TGTGCCAGCAGTTACTCGATAGGACAAAACGAGCAGTACTTC
size: NA; V: TRBV7-8; J: TRBJ2-1; D: TRBD2; CDR3: CASSSQRGEDNEQFF; DNA: TGTGCCAGCAGCTCGCAGCGGGGGGAGGACAATGAGCAGTTCTTC
size: few; V: TRBV25-1; J: TRBJ1-2; D: TRBD1; CDR3: CASSETGLRYTF; DNA: TGTGCCAGCAGCGAGACAGGGTTGCGCTACACCTTC
size: few; V: TRBV19; J: TRBJ2-1; D: NA; CDR3: CASSGGVGNEQFF; DNA: TGTGCCAGTAGCGGGGGTGTTGGGAATGAGCAGTTCTTC
size: NA; V: TRBV4-1; J: TRBJ1-1; D: NA; CDR3: CASSQAITGNTEAFF; DNA: TGCGCCAGCAGCCAAGCAATCACAGGGAACACTGAAGCTTTCTTT
size: NA; V: TRBV6-1; J: TRBJ1-5; D: NA; CDR3: CASSEALLSAQHF; DNA: TGTGCCAGCAGTGAAGCGCTTCTATCGGCCCAGCATTTT
size: once; V: TRBV13; J: TRBJ1-6; D: NA; CDR3: CASSFSRAGSYNSPLHF; DNA: TGTGCCAGCAGCTTCTCCCGAGCGGGCTCCTATAATTCACCCCTCCACTTT
size: NA; V: TRBV6-1; J: TRBJ1-2; D: NA; CDR3: CASSAQGPYGYTF; DNA: TGTGCCAGCAGTGCTCAGGGCCCCTATGGCTACACCTTC
size: NA; V: TRBV9; J: TRBJ2-3; D: NA; CDR3: CASSLWTDSSTDTQYF; DNA: TGTGCCAGCAGCCTCTGGACAGACTCTAGCACAGATACGCAGTATTTT
size: NA; V: TRBV10-3; J: TRBJ2-3; D: TRBD1; CDR3: CAISQGGTDTQYF; DNA: TGTGCCATATCACAGGGGGGCACAGATACGCAGTATTTT
size: few; V: TRBV5-1; J: TRBJ2-1; D: NA; CDR3: CASSTGLTNNEQFF; DNA: TGCGCCAGCAGTACAGGGTTAACAAACAATGAGCAGTTCTTC
size: NA; V: TRBV5-1; J: TRBJ2-3; D: TRBD2; CDR3: CASSLGDSGITDTQYF; DNA: TGCGCCAGCAGCTTGGGTGATAGCGGGATCACAGATACGCAGTATTTT
size: once; V: TRBV7-2; J: TRBJ2-1; D: TRBD1; CDR3: CASSTGTGGWRNEQFF; DNA: TGTGCCAGCAGCACTGGGACAGGGGGCTGGAGGAATGAGCAGTTCTTC
size: NA; V: TRBV18; J: TRBJ1-2; D: NA; CDR3: CASSPERKQGNYGYTF; DNA: TGTGCCAGCTCACCAGAAAGAAAACAGGGAAACTATGGCTACACCTTC
size: NA; V: TRBV5-4; J: TRBJ1-1; D: NA; CDR3: CASSLVGQPNTEAFF; DNA: TGTGCCAGCAGCTTGGTGGGCCAGCCGAACACTGAAGCTTTCTTT
size: NA; V: TRBV5-1; J: TRBJ2-2; D: NA; CDR3: CASSLDGGASTGELFF; DNA: TGCGCCAGCAGCTTGGACGGGGGAGCGAGCACCGGGGAGCTGTTTTTT
size: NA; V: TRBV7-2; J: TRBJ2-3; D: TRBD2; CDR3: CASGLASGGGSDTQYF; DNA: TGTGCCAGCGGCTTAGCATCGGGGGGGGGCTCAGATACGCAGTATTTT
size: NA; V: TRBV5-5; J: TRBJ1-4; D: NA; CDR3: CASSAGGEKLFF; DNA: TGTGCCAGCAGCGCGGGGGGTGAAAAACTGTTTTTT
size: NA; V: TRBV7-9; J: TRBJ1-5; D: TRBD1; CDR3: CASSSPGTGGQPQHF; DNA: TGTGCCAGCAGCTCTCCCGGGACAGGGGGACAGCCCCAGCATTTT
size: NA; V: TRBV7-2; J: TRBJ2-7; D: TRBD2; CDR3: CASSTQRGDMYEQYF; DNA: TGTGCCAGCAGCACCCAGCGGGGGGACATGTACGAGCAGTACTTC
size: NA; V: TRBV27; J: TRBJ2-5; D: NA; CDR3: CASSFRETQYF; DNA: TGTGCCAGCAGTTTCCGAGAGACCCAGTACTTC
size: once; V: TRBV27; J: TRBJ2-7; D: NA; CDR3: CASRPSGATYEQYF; DNA: TGTGCCAGCAGGCCGTCAGGGGCCACCTACGAGCAGTACTTC
size: NA; V: TRBV25-1; J: TRBJ2-7; D: NA; CDR3: CASSGREAGEQYF; DNA: TGTGCCAGCAGTGGGAGGGAGGCCGGCGAGCAGTACTTC
size: NA; V: TRBV27; J: TRBJ1-1; D: NA; CDR3: CASSTGSTEAFF; DNA: TGTGCCAGCAGTACAGGGTCAACTGAAGCTTTCTTT
size: once; V: TRBV5-1; J: TRBJ2-3; D: TRBD1; CDR3: CASSLGTGQVDTQYF; DNA: TGCGCCAGCAGCTTGGGGACAGGACAGGTGGATACGCAGTATTTT
size: NA; V: TRBV6-5; J: TRBJ1-1; D: NA; CDR3: CASSYSIHAGGGAFF; DNA: TGTGCCAGCAGTTACTCGATCCACGCGGGCGGGGGAGCTTTCTTT
size: NA; V: TRBV5-4; J: TRBJ2-7; D: TRBD1; CDR3: CASSPTGVASYEQYF; DNA: TGTGCCAGCAGCCCGACAGGGGTTGCCTCCTACGAGCAGTACTTC
size: once; V: TRBV2; J: TRBJ2-7; D: NA; CDR3: CASNVDNFYEQYF; DNA: TGTGCCAGCAACGTGGACAATTTCTACGAGCAGTACTTC
size: NA; V: TRBV27; J: TRBJ2-6; D: TRBD1; CDR3: CASSSGQGALTGANVLTF; DNA: TGTGCCAGCAGCTCAGGACAGGGTGCTCTCACTGGGGCCAACGTCCTGACTTTC
size: NA; V: TRBV9; J: TRBJ2-1; D: TRBD2; CDR3: CASSEAGGYNEQFF; DNA: TGTGCCAGCAGCGAAGCGGGGGGCTACAATGAGCAGTTCTTC
size: NA; V: TRBV19; J: TRBJ2-2; D: TRBD1; CDR3: CASKEGRQGITGELFF; DNA: TGTGCCAGTAAAGAGGGGCGACAGGGTATAACCGGGGAGCTGTTTTTT
size: NA; V: TRBV6-1; J: TRBJ1-1; D: TRBD1; CDR3: CASSEWGTGGRDTEAFF; DNA: TGTGCCAGCAGTGAATGGGGGACAGGGGGTAGGGACACTGAAGCTTTCTTT
size: NA; V: TRBV7-2; J: TRBJ1-2; D: NA; CDR3: CASSLSTVQSNYGYTF; DNA: TGTGCCAGCAGCTTAAGCACAGTTCAATCTAACTATGGCTACACCTTC
size: once; V: TRBV19; J: TRBJ2-1; D: NA; CDR3: CASSIRGWDNEQFF; DNA: TGTGCCAGTAGTATCCGGGGTTGGGACAATGAGCAGTTCTTC
size: NA; V: TRBV6-1; J: TRBJ2-5; D: NA; CDR3: CASSESGLETQYF; DNA: TGTGCCAGCAGTGAATCAGGGTTGGAGACCCAGTACTTC
size: few; V: TRBV2; J: TRBJ1-2; D: NA; CDR3: CASTTNGGGYGYTF; DNA: TGTGCCAGCACCACGAACGGGGGGGGGTATGGCTACACCTTC
size: NA; V: TRBV6-6; J: TRBJ2-7; D: NA; CDR3: CASSYSNEGGYEQYF; DNA: TGTGCCAGCAGTTACTCGAACGAAGGGGGCTACGAGCAGTACTTC
size: NA; V: TRBV4-1; J: TRBJ1-5; D: NA; CDR3: CASSQDPPAQGSQPQHF; DNA: TGCGCCAGCAGCCAAGACCCCCCTGCACAGGGAAGCCAGCCCCAGCATTTT